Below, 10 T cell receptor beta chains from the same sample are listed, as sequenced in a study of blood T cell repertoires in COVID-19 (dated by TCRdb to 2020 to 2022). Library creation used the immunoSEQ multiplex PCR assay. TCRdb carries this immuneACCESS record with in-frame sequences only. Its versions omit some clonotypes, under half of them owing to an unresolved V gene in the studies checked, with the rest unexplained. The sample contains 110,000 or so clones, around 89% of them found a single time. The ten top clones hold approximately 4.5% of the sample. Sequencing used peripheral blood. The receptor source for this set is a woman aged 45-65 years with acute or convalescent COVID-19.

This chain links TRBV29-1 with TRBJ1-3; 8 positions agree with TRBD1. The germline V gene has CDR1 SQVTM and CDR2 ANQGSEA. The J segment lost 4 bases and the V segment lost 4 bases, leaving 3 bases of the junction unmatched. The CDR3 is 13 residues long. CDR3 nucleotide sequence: TGCAGCGTTGGGGACAGGTCAGGAAACACCATATATTTT. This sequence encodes CSVGDRSGNTIYF.

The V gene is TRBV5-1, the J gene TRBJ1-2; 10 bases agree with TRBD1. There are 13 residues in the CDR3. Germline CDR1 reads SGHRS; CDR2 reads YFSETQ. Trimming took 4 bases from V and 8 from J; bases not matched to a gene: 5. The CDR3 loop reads CASSADRGQGYTF. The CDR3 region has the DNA TGCGCCAGCAGCGCCGACAGGGGGCAAGGCTACACCTTC.

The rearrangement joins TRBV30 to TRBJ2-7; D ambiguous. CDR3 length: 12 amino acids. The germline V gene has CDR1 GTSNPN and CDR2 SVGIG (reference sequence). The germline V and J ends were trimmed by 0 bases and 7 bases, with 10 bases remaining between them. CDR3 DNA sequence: TGTGCCTGGAGTGTCAGGATTGGGGAGCAGTACTTC. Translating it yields CAWSVRIGEQYF.

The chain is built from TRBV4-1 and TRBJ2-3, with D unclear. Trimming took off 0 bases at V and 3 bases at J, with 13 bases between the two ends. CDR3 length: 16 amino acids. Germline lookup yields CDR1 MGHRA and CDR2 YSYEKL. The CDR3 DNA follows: TGCGCCAGCAGCCAAGAGCCAGCGCGCACTACAGATACGCAGTATTTT. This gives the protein CASSQEPARTTDTQYF.

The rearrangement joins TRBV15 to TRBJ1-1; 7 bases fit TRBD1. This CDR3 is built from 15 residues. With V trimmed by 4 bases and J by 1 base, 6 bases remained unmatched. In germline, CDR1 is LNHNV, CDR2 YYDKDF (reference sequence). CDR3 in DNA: TGTGCCACCAGCAAACCGACAGGGCCGAACACTGAAGCTTTCTTT. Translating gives CATSKPTGPNTEAFF.

CDR3: CASSARDRDSPLHF. DNA of the CDR3: TGTGCCAGCAGTGCTCGGGACAGGGACTCACCCCTCCACTTT. This chain joins TRBV2 and TRBJ1-6; 9 bases align to TRBD1. Germline values: CDR1 SNHLY, CDR2 FYNNEI. This CDR3 region has 14 residues. The junction had 5 bases not matched to a gene; V was cut back by 4 bases and J by 10 bases.

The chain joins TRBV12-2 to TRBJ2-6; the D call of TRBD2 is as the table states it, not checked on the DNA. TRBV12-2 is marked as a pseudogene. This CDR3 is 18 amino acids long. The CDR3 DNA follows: TGTGCAAGTCGCTTAGCGTTACGGGATTTCTCTGGGGCCAACGTCCTGACTTTC. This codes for CASRLALRDFSGANVLTF.

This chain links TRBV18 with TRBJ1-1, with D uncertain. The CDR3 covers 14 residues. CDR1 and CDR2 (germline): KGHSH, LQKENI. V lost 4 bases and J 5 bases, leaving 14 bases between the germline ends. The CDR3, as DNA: TGTGCCAGCTCACACGAGGAGGGTCGGACTGAAGCTTTCTTT. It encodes CASSHEEGRTEAFF.

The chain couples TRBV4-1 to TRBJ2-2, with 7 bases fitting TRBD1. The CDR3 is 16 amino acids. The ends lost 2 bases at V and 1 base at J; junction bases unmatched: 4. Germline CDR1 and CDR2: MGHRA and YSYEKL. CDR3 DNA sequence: TGCGCCAGCAGCCAACTAGGGACAGTGAACACCGGGGAGCTGTTTTTT. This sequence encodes CASSQLGTVNTGELFF.

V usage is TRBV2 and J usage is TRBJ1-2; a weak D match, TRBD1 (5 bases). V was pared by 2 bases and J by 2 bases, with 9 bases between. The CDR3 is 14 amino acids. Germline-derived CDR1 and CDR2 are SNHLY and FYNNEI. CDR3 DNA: TGTGCCAGCAGTGAACGGGGGAGGAACTATGGCTACACCTTC. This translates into CASSERGRNYGYTF.